This T cell receptor beta chain was identified in a study of T cells in Graves' hyperthyroidism and ophthalmopathy. Researchers amplified the TCR beta CDR3 regions from RNA transcripts. In the first-round RT-PCR of the TCR CDR3, the HTBI primer set was used. TCRdb passed the multiplex PCR reads through MiXCR, listing each CDR3 protein once. The table shows over 400,000 distinct CDR3 sequences, with roughly 15% occurring only once. This CDR3 is built from 16 residues. Per the germline V gene, CDR1 is MNHEY and CDR2 is SVGAGI. Trimming took 0 bases from V and 2 from J, leaving 12 bases between them. V usage is TRBV6-5 and J usage is TRBJ2-3; unclear D gene. The clonotype comes from a man between 18 and 29 years old with Graves' ophthalmopathy. Sequenced material: blood. The CDR3 sequence is CASSYSRAWATDTQYF. The CDR3 DNA follows: TGTGCCAGCAGTTACTCAAGGGCTTGGGCCACAGATACGCAGTATTTT.